Listed below are T cell receptor beta chains from one sample, sequenced in a study of blood T cell repertoires in COVID-19. Libraries were prepared by immunoSEQ multiplex PCR; TCRdb keeps only in-frame clonotypes and omits some of them. The table shows approximately 66,000 clones, with 87% occurring only once. Sample: peripheral blood. The receptor set was obtained from a man in his 60s with acute or convalescent COVID-19. The conserved cysteine and the conserved F or W are not part of the CDR3 here.

v_gene	j_gene	CDR3aa
TRBV20-1	TRBJ1-2	SASTGGGYGYT
TRBV11-2	TRBJ1-2	ASSLNPTGGEGYT
TRBV18	TRBJ1-2	ASSPPGTGYGYT
TRBV7-8	TRBJ1-2	ASSPGTGKRYT
TRBV7-8	TRBJ1-3	ASSLVFETTGNTIY
TRBV6-2/TRBV6-3	TRBJ2-7	ASSDTGTGRSLEY
TRBV5-1	TRBJ2-1	ASSLRSRDEQF
TRBV12-3/TRBV12-4	TRBJ1-1	ASILQGMPF
TRBV19	TRBJ1-4	ASSNWTDSEKLF
TRBV25-1	TRBJ2-5	ASSEYGTGAETQY
TRBV3-1/TRBV3-2	TRBJ1-1	ASSQVELNTEAF
TRBV11-2	TRBJ2-1	ASSLEAGGYNEQF
TRBV3-1/TRBV3-2	TRBJ2-1	ASSQTLAGGYNEQF
TRBV25-1	TRBJ2-5	ASKDIQSRETQY
TRBV7-2	TRBJ1-1	ASSDPRRSEAF
TRBV27	TRBJ1-5	ASSLPGQGYQPQH
TRBV6-5	TRBJ1-2	ASSWTGGGYGYT
TRBV28	TRBJ1-2	ASSKQGDYGYT
TRBV7-2	TRBJ1-4	ASSLNFAGEKLF
TRBV3-1/TRBV3-2	TRBJ1-1	ASSQVREGEAF
TRBV5-1	TRBJ1-2	ASSLAGDGGYT
TRBV5-1	TRBJ2-2	ASSFGLAGGTGELF
TRBV7-9	TRBJ1-6	ASSVGQVFYSPLH
TRBV9	TRBJ1-1	ASSVVGTPNTEAF
TRBV7-2	TRBJ1-4	ASSLDRAVFEKLF
TRBV2	TRBJ2-7	ASGLKRGGTLVSYEQY
TRBV30	TRBJ1-1	AGTGTGITEAF
TRBV30	TRBJ2-3	AWSGERGGPDTQY
TRBV11-2	TRBJ1-1	ASSTGTGGTEAF
TRBV19	TRBJ1-1	ASSLTGVNTEAF
TRBV7-2	TRBJ1-5	ASSPLERAQPQH
TRBV10-3	TRBJ1-4	AISRGQAPNEKLF
TRBV7-2	TRBJ1-3	ASSLRGPTADTIY
TRBV5-5	TRBJ2-7	ASSSGSQGAPYEQY
TRBV6-7	TRBJ1-3	ASSYGPIDRDDSGNTIY
TRBV5-5	TRBJ1-5	ASSFSGQGNQPQH
TRBV30	TRBJ2-5	AWSFVAQETQY
TRBV4-3	TRBJ1-1	ASSQAPLVADTEAF